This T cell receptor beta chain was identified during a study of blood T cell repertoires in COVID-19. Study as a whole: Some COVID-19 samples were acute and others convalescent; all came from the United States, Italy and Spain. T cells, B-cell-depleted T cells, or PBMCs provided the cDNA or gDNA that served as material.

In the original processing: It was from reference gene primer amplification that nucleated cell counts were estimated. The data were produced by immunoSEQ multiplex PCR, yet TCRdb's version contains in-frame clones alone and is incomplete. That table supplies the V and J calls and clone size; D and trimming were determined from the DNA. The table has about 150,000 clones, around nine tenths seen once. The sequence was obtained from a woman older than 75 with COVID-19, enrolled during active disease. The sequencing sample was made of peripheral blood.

The DNA for the CDR3 is TGTGCCTCCGGAGGGTCATATGCCTACAATGAGCAGTTCTTC. Its translation is CASGGSYAYNEQFF. The rearrangement uses TRBV2 and TRBJ2-1; possibly TRBD2 for D (6 bases). Germline CDR1 SNHLY, CDR2 FYNNEI. Trimming removed 11 bases from V and 2 bases from J, with 16 bases in between. The length of the CDR3 is 14 residues.